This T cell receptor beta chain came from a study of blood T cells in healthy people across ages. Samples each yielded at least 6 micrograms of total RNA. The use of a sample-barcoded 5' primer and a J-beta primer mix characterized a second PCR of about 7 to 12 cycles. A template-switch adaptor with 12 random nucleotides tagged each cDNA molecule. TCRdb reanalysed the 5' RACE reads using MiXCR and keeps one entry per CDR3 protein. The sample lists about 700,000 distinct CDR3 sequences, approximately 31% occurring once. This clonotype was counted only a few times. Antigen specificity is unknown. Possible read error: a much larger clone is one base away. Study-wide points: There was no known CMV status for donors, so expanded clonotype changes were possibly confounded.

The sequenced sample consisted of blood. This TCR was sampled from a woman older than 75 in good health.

CDR3 sequence: CASGSLLSSYDEQFF. The CDR3 DNA reads TGTGCTAGTGGGTCGCTCCTAAGCTCCTACGATGAGCAGTTCTTC. The chain recombines TRBV12-5 with TRBJ2-1; D unclear. CDR1 and CDR2 (germline): LGHNT, FRNRAP. The CDR3 length is 15 residues.